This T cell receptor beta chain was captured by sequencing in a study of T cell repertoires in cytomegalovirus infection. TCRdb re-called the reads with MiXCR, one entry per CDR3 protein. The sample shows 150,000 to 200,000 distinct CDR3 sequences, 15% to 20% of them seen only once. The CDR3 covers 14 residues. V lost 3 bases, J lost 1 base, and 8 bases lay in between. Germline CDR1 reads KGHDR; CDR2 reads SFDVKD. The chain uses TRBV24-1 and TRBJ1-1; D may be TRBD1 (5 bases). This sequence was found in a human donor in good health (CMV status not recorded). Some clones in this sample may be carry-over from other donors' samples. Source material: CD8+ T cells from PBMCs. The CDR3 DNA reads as TGTGCCACCAGTGATGGAGACAGGAACACTGAAGCTTTCTTT. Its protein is CATSDGDRNTEAFF.